The 30 T cell receptor beta chains presented below share a single source sample, sequenced in a study of blood T cell repertoires in COVID-19. The protocol was immunoSEQ multiplex PCR, while the TCRdb copy is restricted to in-frame clones and leaves out a portion. The sample gives a few hundred thousand clones, about 87% of which show up once; 0.75% to 0.85% is in the top ten. Sequencing was performed on peripheral blood. The receptor source for this set is a young man with COVID-19, enrolled during active disease.

This chain connects TRBV3-1 (or the pseudogene TRBV3-2) to TRBJ2-5, with D possibly being TRBD1 (6 bases). The germline V and J ends were trimmed by 3 bases and 4 bases, with 15 bases remaining between them. The CDR3 covers 15 residues. Per the germline V gene, CDR1 is LGHDT and CDR2 is YNNKEL (reference sequence). The CDR3 nucleotides read TGTGCCAGCAGCCACAGGGGTCACCCTCCAGAGACCCAGTACTTC. This codes for CASSHRGHPPETQYF.

This chain connects TRBV7-2 to TRBJ2-1, with 13 bases lining up with TRBD2. CDR3 length: 18 residues. With V trimmed by 4 bases and J by 9 bases, 15 bases remained unmatched. The germline V gene encodes CDR1 SGHTA and CDR2 FQGNSA. CDR3 sequence: CASSSPLGLAGEVGEQFF. In DNA form, the CDR3 reads TGTGCCAGCAGCTCTCCTCTAGGACTAGCGGGAGAAGTAGGTGAGCAGTTCTTC.

The V gene is TRBV18, the J gene TRBJ2-2; the match to TRBD1 covers 7 bases. This CDR3 spans 14 amino acids. Germline CDR1 and CDR2: KGHSH and LQKENI. Losses at the gene ends were 3 bases for V and 7 bases for J; bases not matched to a gene: 5. The CDR3 bases are TGTGCCAGCTCACCGACAGGGCTGGGCGGGGAGCTGTTTTTT. Protein sequence: CASSPTGLGGELFF.

In its sample, this clone was seen once. This rearrangement joins TRBV24-1 to TRBJ1-1; D is unclear. Germline CDR1 and CDR2: KGHDR and SFDVKD. CDR3 length equals 12 residues. V was cut by 7 bases and J by 5 bases, with 10 bases left in between. The CDR3 nucleotides read TGTGCCACCAGCGCGCCGGGGACTGAAGCTTTCTTT. This gives the protein CATSAPGTEAFF.

The genes are TRBV29-1 and TRBJ2-1, with TRBD1 matching over 8 bases. Germline CDR1 and CDR2: SQVTM and ANQGSEA. The CDR3 has 14 residues. The CDR3 DNA follows: TGCACCGCTACCCGACAGGGGAGGTTCAATGAGCAGTTCTTC. Translating it yields CTATRQGRFNEQFF.

This clone has only a few counts. The chain recombines TRBV7-8 with TRBJ2-7, with D possibly TRBD1 on 6 matching bases. The CDR3 has 13 amino acids. V shed 3 bases and J shed 5 bases, with 11 bases lying between them. CDR1 is SGHVS, CDR2 FQNEAQ, per germline. The CDR3 sequence: CASSFPGADEQYF. The CDR3 coding sequence is TGTGCCAGCAGCTTCCCAGGGGCGGACGAGCAGTACTTC.

The chain couples TRBV6-5 to TRBJ2-7, with 9 nucleotides matching TRBD2. From germline, CDR1 is MNHEY and CDR2 SVGAGI. Trimming took 8 bases from V and 3 from J; bases not matched to a gene: 8. The CDR3 is made up of 14 amino acids. CDR3 DNA: TGTGCCAGCTCACCCGGGACTAGCCACTACGAGCAGTACTTC. Its translation: CASSPGTSHYEQYF.

As DNA, the CDR3 is TGTGCCAGTAGTATCTCTGTGGCCATTAGCGGGAGGGCCACCTACGAGCAGTACTTC. It translates to CASSISVAISGRATYEQYF. The rearrangement links TRBV19 to TRBJ2-7, with 11 bases identical to TRBD2. Trimming took 3 bases from V and 2 from J; bases not matched to a gene: 15. The germline V gene encodes CDR1 LNHDA and CDR2 SQIVND (reference sequence). The CDR3 is 19 amino acids. Complete variable domain (other parts from reference TRBV19 and TRBJ2-7): DGGITQSPKYLFRKEGQNVTLSCEQNLNHDAMYWYRQDPGQGLRLIYYSQIVNDFQKGDIAEGYSVSREKKESFPLTVTSAQKNPTAFYLCASSISVAISGRATYEQYFGPGTRLTVT.

The genes are TRBV6-5 and TRBJ1-3; the D gene is possibly TRBD1 (5 bases). The V end lost 5 bases, the J end lost 3 bases, and 14 bases lay between the germline ends. CDR1 and CDR2 (germline): MNHEY, SVGAGI. This CDR3 has 15 amino acids. The CDR3 here is CASSMEGSGGNTIYF. The CDR3 nucleotides are TGTGCCAGCAGTATGGAGGGGAGTGGTGGAAACACCATATATTTT.

V gene TRBV5-1 combines with J gene TRBJ2-2; 8 nucleotides align to TRBD1. The CDR3 contains 14 residues. J lost 1 base, V lost 7 bases, and 3 bases had no gene match. The germline CDR1 and CDR2 sequences are SGHRS and YFSETQ. The CDR3 reads CASSGTGNTGELFF. CDR3 bases: TGCGCCAGCTCGGGGACAGGGAACACCGGGGAGCTGTTTTTT.

This chain connects TRBV11-3 to TRBJ2-1; 9 bases line up with TRBD2. V lost 1 base, J lost 5 bases, and 9 bases stayed unmatched. The CDR3 sequence is 17 residues long. Per the germline V gene, CDR1 is SGHNT and CDR2 is YENEEA. CDR3 amino acids: CASSLGRREGPNNEQFF. DNA for the CDR3: TGTGCCAGCAGCTTAGGTCGGCGGGAGGGCCCAAACAATGAGCAGTTCTTC.

This clone was seen only a few times. This rearrangement joins TRBV6-5 to TRBJ1-1; TRBD1 is a possible D gene (6 bases). Germline V gives CDR1 MNHEY, CDR2 SVGAGI. This CDR3 has 13 residues. Trimming cost V 7 bases and J 1 base, with 10 bases left between them. The CDR3 sequence is CASTGTSNTEAFF. CDR3 nucleotides: TGTGCCAGCACGGGGACATCGAACACTGAAGCTTTCTTT.

This rearrangement joins TRBV6-1 to TRBJ2-1, with 9 bases aligning to TRBD2. J lost 3 bases, V lost 4 bases, and 7 bases had no gene match. Germline V lookup: CDR1 MNHNS, CDR2 SASEGT. The CDR3 covers 16 residues. For the CDR3, the DNA is TGTGCCAGCAGTGCGCTGACTAGCGGAATCTACAATGAGCAGTTCTTC. The encoded protein is CASSALTSGIYNEQFF.

The chain recombines TRBV7-8 with TRBJ2-7; D might be TRBD1 (7 bases). Germline lookup yields CDR1 SGHVS and CDR2 FQNEAQ. V lost 5 bases and J lost 6, with 17 bases in between. CDR3 length equals 14 residues. The CDR3 DNA reads TGTGCCAGCAGCGAGGGGGCGCGGGGTGGCGAGCAGTACTTC. It specifies CASSEGARGGEQYF. The full variable domain, in which reference TRBV7-8 and TRBJ2-7 provide the parts outside the CDR3, is GAGVSQSPRYKVAKRGQDVALRCDPISGHVSLFWYQQALGQGPEFLTYFQNEAQLDKSGLPSDRFFAERPEGSVSTLKIQRTQQEDSAVYLCASSEGARGGEQYFGPGTRLTVT.

The chain joins TRBV10-2 to TRBJ2-7, with a possible D match to TRBD2 (5 bases). Germline V lookup: CDR1 WSHSY, CDR2 SAAADI. Trimming took off 7 bases at V and 4 bases at J, with 17 bases between the two ends. The CDR3 length is 14 residues. CDR3 coding DNA: TGCGCCAGCAACCCCGGGGAGACCCCTTACGAGCAGTACTTC. Its protein product is CASNPGETPYEQYF.

This clone appeared a few times. The CDR3 here is CASSLQGPWETQYF. The CDR3 DNA reads TGCGCCAGCAGCTTGCAGGGGCCGTGGGAGACCCAGTACTTC. The rearrangement uses TRBV5-1 and TRBJ2-5; tentative D call: TRBD1 (6 bases). CDR1 SGHRS and CDR2 YFSETQ come from the germline V gene. CDR3 length equals 14 residues. V dropped 1 base and J dropped 5 bases, with 12 bases sitting between them.

The chain recombines TRBV7-8 with TRBJ2-7; 12 bases line up with TRBD2. The germline gives CDR1 SGHVS, CDR2 FQNEAQ. This CDR3 contains 15 residues. V gave up 0 bases and J gave up 7 bases; unmatched junction bases: 4. CDR3 protein: CASSLALAGGREQYF. CDR3 nucleotide sequence: TGTGCCAGCAGCTTAGCACTAGCGGGGGGTAGGGAGCAGTACTTC. Looking up the rest from reference TRBV7-8 and TRBJ2-7 gives the full variable domain: GAGVSQSPRYKVAKRGQDVALRCDPISGHVSLFWYQQALGQGPEFLTYFQNEAQLDKSGLPSDRFFAERPEGSVSTLKIQRTQQEDSAVYLCASSLALAGGREQYFGPGTRLTVT.

This clone was detected once. The V call is TRBV3-1 (or the pseudogene TRBV3-2), the J call TRBJ2-3; no firm D call. Per the germline V gene, CDR1 is LGHDT and CDR2 is YNNKEL (reference sequence). V was clipped by 4 bases and J by 0 bases, with 11 bases between them. The CDR3 totals 15 residues. CDR3 amino acids: CASSPGSLSTDTQYF. DNA of the CDR3: TGTGCCAGCAGCCCTGGTAGTCTCAGCACAGATACGCAGTATTTT.

This chain joins TRBV30 and TRBJ1-3, with D tentatively TRBD1 (6 bases). Trimming removed 1 base from V and 0 bases from J, with 10 bases in between. Germline loops: CDR1 GTSNPN, CDR2 SVGIG (reference sequence). CDR3 length: 15 residues. CDR3 sequence: CAWSDTGSSGNTIYF. CDR3 sequence (DNA): TGTGCCTGGAGTGATACAGGGAGCTCTGGAAACACCATATATTTT.

The chain uses TRBV29-1 and TRBJ1-2; D possibly corresponds to TRBD1 (6 bases). This CDR3 contains 13 residues. Germline CDR1 is SQVTM and CDR2 is ANQGSEA. The V gene lost 4 bases and the J gene lost 4 bases, with 13 bases spanning the gap. The CDR3 protein is CSVGGRGSYGYTF. CDR3 coding DNA: TGCAGCGTTGGGGGCAGGGGTTCCTATGGCTACACCTTC.

The chain uses TRBV19 and TRBJ2-7; tentative D call: TRBD2 (6 bases). The CDR3 is made up of 16 amino acids. Germline CDR1 is LNHDA and CDR2 is SQIVND (reference sequence). Trimming left V 2 bases short and J 6 bases short, with 20 bases between. The CDR3 bases are TGTGCCAGTAGTATAAACCTGTCTCCGGGGGTGAGCGAGCAGTACTTC. Its translation: CASSINLSPGVSEQYF.

The CDR3 reads CASSPMTGGLSGELFF. CDR3 DNA: TGTGCCAGCAGCCCGATGACAGGGGGCTTAAGCGGGGAGCTGTTTTTT. V and J are TRBV7-9 and TRBJ2-2, with 10 bases aligning to TRBD1. CDR1 is SEHNR and CDR2 is FQNEAQ in the germline V gene (reference sequence). This CDR3 has 16 residues. V lost 5 bases to trimming and J lost 7 bases; unmatched junction nucleotides: 10.

The V gene is TRBV9, the J gene TRBJ2-7; tentative D call: TRBD2 (6 bases). This CDR3 is 15 amino acids long. Germline values: CDR1 SGDLS, CDR2 YYNGEE. Trimming took off 0 bases at V and 2 bases at J, with 12 bases between the two ends. The CDR3 loop is CASSVEASEAYEQYF. The CDR3 nucleotides read TGTGCCAGCAGCGTAGAGGCTAGCGAGGCCTACGAGCAGTACTTC.

The chain couples TRBV30 to TRBJ2-5; 11 nucleotides agree with TRBD2. V lost 2 bases and J lost 5; bases outside the gene matches: 10. The CDR3 is made up of 16 amino acids. Germline V gene lookup returns CDR1 GTSNPN and CDR2 SVGIG (reference sequence). The CDR3 reads CAWSLGLAGLRETQYF. In DNA form, the CDR3 reads TGTGCCTGGAGTCTCGGACTAGCGGGCCTCCGTGAGACCCAGTACTTC.

J is TRBJ2-5 and V is TRBV12-2; the table assigns TRBD2, which was not confirmed against the DNA. TRBV12-2 is shown as a pseudogene. This CDR3 has 15 amino acids. CDR3 DNA sequence: TGTGCAAGTCTCCTCCCGCGGGCTAGCGGAGAGACCCAGTACTTC. Its protein product is CASLLPRASGETQYF.

The V call is TRBV11-2, the J call TRBJ1-2; D possibly corresponds to TRBD1 (6 bases). Germline CDR1 and CDR2: SGHAT and FQNNGV. V shed 1 base and J shed 5 bases, with 14 bases lying between them. There are 15 residues in the CDR3. CDR3 in DNA: TGTGCCAGCAGCTTAGGTGGGACCCAGGGGTATGGCTACACCTTC. Translating it yields CASSLGGTQGYGYTF.

The chain recombines TRBV13 with TRBJ2-5; the match to TRBD2 covers 7 bases. Germline V CDR1 and CDR2: PRHDT, FYEKMQ (reference sequence). The CDR3 runs 14 residues. J lost 1 base, V lost 1 base, and 0 bases had no gene match. The CDR3, as DNA: TGTGCCAGCAGCTTAGCTAGCGGCCAAGAGACCCAGTACTTC. Residues: CASSLASGQETQYF.

This clone was picked up a small number of times. The V and J genes are TRBV2 and TRBJ1-2; D remains ambiguous. The CDR3 covers 15 residues. Germline V gene lookup returns CDR1 SNHLY and CDR2 FYNNEI. V lost 1 base, J lost 2 bases, and 11 bases lay in between. This chain's CDR3 is CASSEVWAENYGYTF. The CDR3 region has the DNA TGTGCCAGCAGTGAAGTATGGGCAGAGAACTATGGCTACACCTTC.

The chain uses TRBV2 and TRBJ2-5, with 9 bases aligning to TRBD2. This CDR3 is built from 14 residues. The V segment lost 7 bases and the J segment 3 bases; nucleotides outside the gene matches: 6. Germline V CDR1 and CDR2: SNHLY, FYNNEI. CDR3 residues: CASNWGGGEETQYF. The DNA for the CDR3 is TGTGCCAGCAACTGGGGCGGGGGGGAAGAGACCCAGTACTTC.

About this clone: The junction differs from germline at one of its ends, possibly a read error. This chain joins TRBV6-5 and TRBJ2-7, with D unresolved. The CDR3 has 13 amino acids. Germline V lookup: CDR1 MNHEY, CDR2 SVGAGI. The DNA of the CDR3 is TGTGCCAGCAGTGACTCCCCGTCCTACGAGCAGTACTTC. This sequence encodes CASSDSPSYEQYF.